A single TCR beta chain is shown here with its context. Its antigen is not known. Profiled with immunoSEQ multiplex PCR; TCRdb holds only in-frame clones, not every one. The data show over 30,000 clones, approximately 85% seen once. The source of the sample is a study of T cells in narcolepsy. On the study more broadly: Healthy controls were enrolled alongside patients with narcolepsy type 1 or type 2.

Study-level results: HCRT-specific and TRIB2-specific autoreactive clonotypes appeared among same-patient CSF and blood CD4+ clonotypes. Autoreactive clonotypes reportedly recurred in blood of same and different patients, not controls.

This CDR3 contains 13 residues. The germline CDR1 and CDR2 sequences are SGHTA and FQGNSA. The V gene lost 5 bases and the J gene lost 7 bases, with 14 bases spanning the gap. Sequencing was done on a sample of CD45RA- memory CD4+ T cells from PBMCs. V is TRBV7-2 and J is TRBJ1-2; D is undetermined. This sequence was found in a human donor with narcolepsy. CDR3 sequence (DNA): TGTGCCAGCAGCCCAGGACCCGTAGGTGGCTACACCTTC. Its protein is CASSPGPVGGYTF.